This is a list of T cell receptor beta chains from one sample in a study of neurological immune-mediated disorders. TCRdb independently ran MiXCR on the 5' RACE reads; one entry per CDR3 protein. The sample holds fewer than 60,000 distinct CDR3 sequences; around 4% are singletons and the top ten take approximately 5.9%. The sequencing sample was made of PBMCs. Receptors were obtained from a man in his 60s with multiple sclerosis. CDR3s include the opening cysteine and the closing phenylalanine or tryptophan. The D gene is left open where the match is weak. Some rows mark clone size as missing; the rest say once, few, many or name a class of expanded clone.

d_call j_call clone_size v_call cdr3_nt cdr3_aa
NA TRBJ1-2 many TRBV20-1 TGCAGTGCTAGAAGTTCCTATGGCTACACCTTC CSARSSYGYTF
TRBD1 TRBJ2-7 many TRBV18 TGTGCCAGCTCACCATTCTCTAGGACAGGGAGGTCCTACGAGCAGTACTTC CASSPFSRTGRSYEQYF
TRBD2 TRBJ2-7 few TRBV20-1 TGCAGTGCTAGGGGCCTAGCGGGTATCTCCTACGAGCAGTACTTC CSARGLAGISYEQYF
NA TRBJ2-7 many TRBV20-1 TGCAGTGCTAGTTTGGCAGGATACTACGAGCAGTACTTC CSASLAGYYEQYF
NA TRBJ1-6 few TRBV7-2 TGTGCCAGCAGCTTAGCGGGGCTTGGCGATTCACCCCTCAACTTT CASSLAGLGDSPLNF
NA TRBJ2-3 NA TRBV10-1 TGCGCCAGCAGTAGGACCGCGCGCACAGATACGCAGTATTTT CASSRTARTDTQYF
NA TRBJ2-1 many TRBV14 TGTGCCAGCAGCCAAAGCTCCTACAATGAGCAGTTCTTC CASSQSSYNEQFF
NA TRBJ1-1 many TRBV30 TGTGCCTTAGGGCGAGGTGAAGCTTTCTTT CALGRGEAFF
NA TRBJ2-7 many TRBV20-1 TGCAGTGCTCGGTGGCGGTGGGAGCAGTACTTC CSARWRWEQYF
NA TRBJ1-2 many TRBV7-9 TGTGCCAGCAGCTTAGGAGGGGCCACTGCTAACTATGGCTACACCTTC CASSLGGATANYGYTF
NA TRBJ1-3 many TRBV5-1 TGCGCCAGCAGCTCCGAGGGGTCTGGAAACACCATATATTTT CASSSEGSGNTIYF
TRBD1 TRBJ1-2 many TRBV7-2 TGTGCCAGCAGCTCCCTTCAGGTGGGGGGACAGGGAAACTTC CASSSLQVGGQGNF
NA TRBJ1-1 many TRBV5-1 TGCGCCAGCAGCTTTACAGCTACACTGAACACTGAAGCTTTCTTT CASSFTATLNTEAFF
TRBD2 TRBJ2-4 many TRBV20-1 TGCAGTGCTAGGAGCGGGGCGGGGGACATTCAGTACTTC CSARSGAGDIQYF
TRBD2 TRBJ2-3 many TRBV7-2 TGTGCCAGCAGCTCAAGCGGGAGGGCCCCAGATACGCAGTATTTT CASSSSGRAPDTQYF
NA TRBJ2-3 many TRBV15 TGTGCCACCAGCAGAGAGTTGTTGGGGGTAGATACGCAGTATTTT CATSRELLGVDTQYF
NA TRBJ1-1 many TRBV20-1 TGCAGTGCTAACCTCTTTAGCAGTCAGGGGCAAGCTTTCTTT CSANLFSSQGQAFF
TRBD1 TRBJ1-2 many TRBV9 TGTGCCAGCAGCCTTGAGGGACAGTCCTATGGCTACACCTTC CASSLEGQSYGYTF
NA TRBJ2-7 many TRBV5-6 TGTGCCAGCAGACCCTCTTGGCGAGTCGAGCAGTACTTC CASRPSWRVEQYF
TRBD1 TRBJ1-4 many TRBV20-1 TGCAGTGCGAGTCTCCCCACAGGGGGGGATAATGAAAAACTGTTTTTT CSASLPTGGDNEKLFF
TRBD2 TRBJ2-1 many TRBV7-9 TGTGCCAGCAGCCAAAACGCCCCGACTAGCGGGAGCACGGTTAGCCTCTACAATGAGCAGTTCTTC CASSQNAPTSGSTVSLYNEQFF
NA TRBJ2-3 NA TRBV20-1 TGCAGTGCTAGAACCGGTAGGGGGGGACGCACAGATACGCAGTATTTT CSARTGRGGRTDTQYF
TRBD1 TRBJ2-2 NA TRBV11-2 TGTGCCAGCAGCCGACAGGGAGTGACCGGGGAGCTGTTTTTT CASSRQGVTGELFF
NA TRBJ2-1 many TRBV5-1 TGCGCCAGCAGCTTGACTACCTCGGTCAATGAGCAGTTCTTC CASSLTTSVNEQFF
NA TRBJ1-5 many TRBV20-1 TGCAGTGCTACCCCGAGGACTAATCAGCCCCAGCATTTT CSATPRTNQPQHF
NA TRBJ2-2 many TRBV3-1 TGTGCCAGCGCCCGCACCGGGGAGCTGTTTTTT CASARTGELFF
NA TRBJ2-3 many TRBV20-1 TGCAGTGCTAGATGGCAGGGTCCTACGCAGTATTTT CSARWQGPTQYF
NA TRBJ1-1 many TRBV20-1 TGCAGTGCTAGAGAGGTAGGGATCACTGAAGCTTTCTTT CSAREVGITEAFF
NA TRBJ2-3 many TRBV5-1 TGCGCCAGCAGCGCGCAGGGTCTCGCAGATACGCAGTATTTT CASSAQGLADTQYF
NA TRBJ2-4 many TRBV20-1 TGCAGTGCAATCGCGGGGTTGAGGAACATTCAGTACTTC CSAIAGLRNIQYF
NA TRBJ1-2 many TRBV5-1 TGCGCCAGCACAAAGGACGAGTCAGGCTACACCTTC CASTKDESGYTF
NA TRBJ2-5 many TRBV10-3 TGTGACATCGGGACCGAGGGGGAGACCCAGTACTTC CDIGTEGETQYF
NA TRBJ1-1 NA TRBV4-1 TGCGCCAGCAGCCACCGACGGGGGGCTGTATACGCTGAAGCTTTCTTT CASSHRRGAVYAEAFF
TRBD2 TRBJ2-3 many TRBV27 TGTGCCAGCAGTCCGATCAAGACTAGCAGACTTACAGATACGCAGTATTTT CASSPIKTSRLTDTQYF
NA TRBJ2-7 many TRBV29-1 TGCAGCGTTGAAGATCCAGGGGTCTACGAGCAGTACTTC CSVEDPGVYEQYF
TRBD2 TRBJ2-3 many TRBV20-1 TGCAGTGCTAGAGACGGGAGGGAGAGCACAGATACGCAGTATTTT CSARDGRESTDTQYF
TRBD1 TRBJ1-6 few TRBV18 TGTGCCAGCTCACTCGACAGGGGTTATTCACCCCTCCACTTT CASSLDRGYSPLHF
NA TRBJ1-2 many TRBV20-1 TGCAGTGCCAGGGACTCATTAGGGAGCAACTATGGCTACACCTTC CSARDSLGSNYGYTF
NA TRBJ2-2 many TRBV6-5 TGTGCCAGCGTAGGAGGCCCCGGGGAGCTGTTTTTT CASVGGPGELFF
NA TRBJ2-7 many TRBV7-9 TGTGCCAGCAGCTACGACAGCTACGAGCAGTACTTC CASSYDSYEQYF
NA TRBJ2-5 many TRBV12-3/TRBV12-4 TGTGCCAGCAGTTTAGCGCTATGGACAGCGGGGACCCAGTACTTC CASSLALWTAGTQYF
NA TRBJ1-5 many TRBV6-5 TGTGCCAGCAGTCCTGATGGGACGGGGAATCAGCCCCAGCATTTT CASSPDGTGNQPQHF
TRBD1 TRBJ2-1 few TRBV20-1 TGCAGTGCTAGAGATCTGGAGGGACAGGGGGATCGGCAGTTCTTC CSARDLEGQGDRQFF
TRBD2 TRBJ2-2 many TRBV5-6 TGTGCCAGCAGCGACGGGACTACTAGGGGGGAGCTGTTTTTT CASSDGTTRGELFF
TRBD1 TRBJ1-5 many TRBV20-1 TGCAGTGCTGCTCGGGGACAGGGGAATAGGAATCAGCCCCAGCATTTT CSAARGQGNRNQPQHF
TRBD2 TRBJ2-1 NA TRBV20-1 TGCAGTGCTAGAGATGAGTTAGCGGGGTTGTACAATGAGCAGTTCTTC CSARDELAGLYNEQFF
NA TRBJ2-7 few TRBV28 TGTGCCAGCAGTCAAGAATACGAGCAGTACTTC CASSQEYEQYF
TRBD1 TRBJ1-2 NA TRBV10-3 TGTGCAATCAGTGAGTCGGACAGGGACAATGGCTACACCTTC CAISESDRDNGYTF
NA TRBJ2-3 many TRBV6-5 TGTGCCAGCAGGGCGGGGCTGGGTACGCAGTATTTT CASRAGLGTQYF
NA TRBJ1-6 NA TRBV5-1 TGCGCCAGCAGCTTGGATCAGCGGAGTTCACCCCTCCACTTT CASSLDQRSSPLHF
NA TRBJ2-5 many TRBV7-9 TGTGCCAGCAGCTTCCAGGGAAGGGGCGAAGAGACCCAGTACTTC CASSFQGRGEETQYF
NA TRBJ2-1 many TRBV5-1 TGCGCCAGCAGTTTGGAAGGGGACGCCTACAATGAGCAGTTCTTC CASSLEGDAYNEQFF
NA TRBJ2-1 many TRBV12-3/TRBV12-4 TGTGCCAGCAGTTTCGAAAGGAGGGGGCGGAATGAGCAGTTCTTC CASSFERRGRNEQFF
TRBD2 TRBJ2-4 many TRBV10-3 TGTGCCATCAGTGAGTTTGAGGGGACTAGGGCATACATTCAGTACTTC CAISEFEGTRAYIQYF
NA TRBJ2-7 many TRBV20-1 TGCAGTGCCTTCAATCCGGGACTCGCTAACGAGCAGTACTTC CSAFNPGLANEQYF